This is a list of T cell receptor beta chains from one sample in a study of blood T cell repertoires in COVID-19. The protocol was immunoSEQ multiplex PCR, while the TCRdb copy is restricted to in-frame clones and leaves out a portion. This sample has about 150,000 clones; approximately 90% occur once, and the top ten carry around 15%. Sequenced material: peripheral blood. These receptors originate from a man between 18 and 35 years old with COVID-19, enrolled during active disease. The CDR3 runs from the conserved cysteine through the conserved F or W. Fields, in order: J gene, D gene, clone size, V gene, CDR3 protein, CDR3 DNA. The D gene is left open where the match is weak. Clone sizes are given selectively: once, few, many, or a class where the clone is expanded.

j_gene: TRBJ2-2
d_gene: TRBD1
abundance: once
v_gene: TRBV6-5
CDR3aa: CASRKTGGTGELFF
CDR3nt: TGTGCCAGCAGGAAGACAGGGGGCACCGGGGAGCTGTTTTTT

j_gene: TRBJ2-7
d_gene: -
abundance: -
v_gene: TRBV5-6
CDR3aa: CASSYGHSPHYEQYF
CDR3nt: TGTGCCAGCAGCTATGGACACTCGCCCCACTACGAGCAGTACTTC

j_gene: TRBJ1-6
d_gene: TRBD1
abundance: -
v_gene: TRBV19
CDR3aa: CASSTTGTGSSPLHF
CDR3nt: TGTGCCAGTAGTACCACCGGGACAGGGAGTTCACCCCTCCACTTT

j_gene: TRBJ1-2
d_gene: -
abundance: -
v_gene: TRBV12-1
CDR3aa: CASSPGTQGHGYTF
CDR3nt: TGTGCCAGCAGCCCGGGGACACAAGGACATGGCTACACCTTC

j_gene: TRBJ1-2
d_gene: -
abundance: -
v_gene: TRBV7-2
CDR3aa: CASSPGQGLAYGYTF
CDR3nt: TGTGCCAGCAGCCCCGGGCAGGGACTAGCGTATGGCTACACCTTC

j_gene: TRBJ2-2
d_gene: TRBD2
abundance: -
v_gene: TRBV7-9
CDR3aa: CASSAGLAGPGELFF
CDR3nt: TGTGCCAGCAGCGCGGGACTAGCGGGACCCGGGGAGCTGTTTTTT

j_gene: TRBJ1-6
d_gene: TRBD1
abundance: -
v_gene: TRBV11-2
CDR3aa: CASSDLGTGNSPLHF
CDR3nt: TGTGCCAGCAGCGACCTCGGGACAGGGAATTCACCCCTCCACTTT

j_gene: TRBJ1-5
d_gene: TRBD1
abundance: -
v_gene: TRBV30
CDR3aa: CAWRASDRENQPQHF
CDR3nt: TGTGCCTGGAGGGCCTCGGACAGGGAGAATCAGCCCCAGCATTTT

j_gene: TRBJ2-7
d_gene: -
abundance: -
v_gene: TRBV7-3
CDR3aa: CASSCPGQSIYEQYF
CDR3nt: TGTGCCAGCAGCTGCCCTGGGCAGTCAATCTACGAGCAGTACTTC

j_gene: TRBJ1-5
d_gene: -
abundance: -
v_gene: TRBV19
CDR3aa: CASSIGTGSNQPQHF
CDR3nt: TGTGCCAGTAGTATCGGGACTGGTAGCAATCAGCCCCAGCATTTT